Sequencing of this T cell receptor (beta chain) was carried out in a study of OX40 agonist ivuxolimab in advanced cancers. For context, the study as a whole: Ivuxolimab was an agonistic, fully human IgG2 monoclonal antibody directed against OX40 (CD134), a costimulatory receptor. The monotherapy dose-escalation portion (N ≈ 52 patients) of the phase I ivuxolimab trial is reported in the paper. Partial responses were achieved by three dose-escalation patients, of whom one had hepatocellular carcinoma and two had cutaneous melanoma. Patients were allowed to have had prior anti-PD-1, anti-PD-L1 or anti-CTLA-4 therapy, and around two fifths of the dose-escalation patients had been treated with checkpoint inhibitors. Peripheral TCRbeta sequencing aimed to test whether ivuxolimab altered TCR sequence diversity and caused clonal T-cell expansion. Intravenous ivuxolimab was administered to patients every 2 weeks at six dose levels: 0.01, 0.1, 0.3, 1.5, 3 and 10 mg/kg. A male proportion of around 83% and a mean age of 60 years, ranging from about 23 to 90, were recorded for the dose-escalation cohort. Of the approximately 54 dose-escalation patients, hepatocellular carcinoma was present in approximately 20, melanoma in some 15, renal cell carcinoma in 9 and head and neck cancer in 9.

About this clone itself: Its antigen is not yet known. Qualities for individual bases were not recorded, and no much larger clone is one base off.

The trial excluded patients who had a history of autoimmune disease or were on systemic immunosuppression. Peripheral blood for TCR sequencing was collected from all dose cohorts at baseline, on cycle 4 day 1, and on cycle 7 day 1. Samples came from an open-label, multicenter, first-in-human phase I dose-escalation trial of ivuxolimab. Adults with locally advanced or metastatic melanoma, renal cell, hepatocellular, or head and neck squamous cell carcinoma were enrolled in the trial. Before TCR sequencing, CD4+ and CD8+ T cells were separately sorted from peripheral blood. For sequencing of the TCRbeta CDR3 region, genomic DNA was extracted from the sorted cells. TCRbeta CDR3 regions were sequenced using the immunoSEQ Assay. TCRdb obtained this table from immuneACCESS and retained in-frame rearrangements with V and J assigned. These tables miss some clones; where compared with another copy, unresolved V genes account for less than half of the shortfall, and the remainder is unexplained. The sample profile shows fewer than 85,000 clones; 80% to 90% of them were found once. Of the sample, 1.9% falls within the top ten clones.

Here is what the overall study found, with its caveats: At doses of 0.1 to 3.0 mg/kg, clonal expansion of both CD4+ and CD8+ blood T cells was observed from baseline to week 6. After ivuxolimab, CD8+ T cells had more expanded clones than CD4+ T cells on average. Low levels of normalized T-cell clonal expansion were also seen in some patients who did not respond. Which antigens the clonally expanded peripheral T cells were specific for was not determined. Partial responders in the 0.1-3.0 mg/kg groups had among the lowest normalized peripheral clonal expansion, especially among CD8+ T cells.

Spanning cysteine to phenylalanine, the CDR3 consists of 19 amino acids. Only the CDR3 part of the read is kept: 57 bases, read in frame from the first base. CDR1 and CDR2 are drawn from the germline V gene: SGHTA, FQGTGA. Trimming at the junction amounts to 0 bases on V and 8 bases on J, and the germline ends lie 26 bases apart. Sample: CD4+ or CD8+ T cells sorted from blood, taken in a trial of the OX40 agonist ivuxolimab. This clonotype was sampled from an adult with an advanced solid tumor such as melanoma, head and neck, liver or kidney cancer. This chain is built from TRBV7-3 and TRBJ2-1; the D gene is not confidently resolved. The nucleotides are TGTGCCAGCAGCTTAACGCCCCCTGCATCTACGATTAGTAGAGATGAGCAGTTCTTC. Protein translation: CASSLTPPASTISRDEQFF.